These 4 T cell receptor beta chains were sequenced from one sample in a study of control samples from healthy donors and cancer patients. Measured with immunoSEQ multiplex PCR; TCRdb has only the in-frame clones, and not every one. The sample holds roughly 120,000 clones, 91% seen once. The sequenced material came from blood. These receptors were taken from a woman aged 18 to 35 in good health.

The chain joins TRBV28 to TRBJ1-1; D gene ambiguous. Germline CDR1 reads MDHEN; CDR2 reads SYDVKM. The ends were cut back, 5 bases at V and 6 bases at J, with 16 bases in the middle. This CDR3 comprises 14 residues. This CDR3 is CASSALRIPPEAFF. The CDR3 DNA reads as TGTGCCAGCAGTGCCCTACGTATCCCCCCTGAAGCTTTCTTT.

The V gene is TRBV18, the J gene TRBJ2-7; no clear D. Germline-derived CDR1 and CDR2 are KGHSH and LQKENI. CDR3 size: 13 residues. Trimming shortened V by 1 base and J by 5 bases, and 9 bases separated the two germline ends. CDR3 protein: CASSPRFMDEQYF. As DNA, the CDR3 is TGTGCCAGCTCACCACGGTTTATGGACGAGCAGTACTTC.

The chain employs TRBV19 and TRBJ2-3; either TRBD1 or TRBD2 may fit D (6 bases each). Germline V gene lookup returns CDR1 LNHDA and CDR2 SQIVND (reference sequence). The CDR3 has 14 residues. Trimming pared 3 bases from V and 6 bases from J, leaving 13 bases between. CDR3 residues: CASSMLGGRDTQYF. In nucleotides, the CDR3 is TGTGCCAGTAGTATGCTGGGGGGCAGGGATACGCAGTATTTT.

V usage is TRBV19 and J usage is TRBJ2-3; TRBD2 is a possible D gene (6 bases). Germline lookup yields CDR1 LNHDA and CDR2 SQIVND (reference sequence). Trimming left V 3 bases short and J 2 bases short, with 18 bases between. CDR3 length equals 17 residues. CDR3 in amino acids: CASSMPLRRGPTDTQYF. CDR3 nucleotide sequence: TGTGCCAGTAGTATGCCCCTGCGGAGGGGACCCACAGATACGCAGTATTTT.